A selection of T cell receptor beta chains follows, all from one sample in a study of blood T cell repertoires in COVID-19. Generated by immunoSEQ multiplex PCR, the TCRdb table keeps only in-frame clones and is missing some. Among roughly 120,000 clones, approximately 85% were seen once, and the ten largest hold 3.2%. The sample consisted of peripheral blood. The receptor source for this set is a woman of 80 years or more with COVID-19, enrolled during active disease. Both conserved end residues are part of each CDR3. A D gene is named only where the DNA matches it firmly. Expanded clones get a size class; other rows say once, few or many, or leave the size out.

CDR3nt	CDR3aa	abundance	len	d_gene	v_gene	j_gene
TGTGCCAGCGGGCGGGACCGCTGGAAGCAGTACTTC	CASGRDRWKQYF	NA	12	NA	TRBV25-1	TRBJ2-7
TGCAGCGGTATGGGACAGGGCAGTGGAAAACTGTTTTTT	CSGMGQGSGKLFF	NA	13	TRBD1	TRBV29-1	TRBJ1-4
TGTGCCAGCAGTCGAGACAGGGTACTAGAGACCCAGTACTTC	CASSRDRVLETQYF	NA	14	TRBD1	TRBV28	TRBJ2-5
TGTGCCAGCAGTCCTCCCGGACTAGCGGGAAGACCTATCTCCTACGAGCAGTACTTC	CASSPPGLAGRPISYEQYF	NA	19	TRBD2	TRBV28	TRBJ2-7
TGTGCCAGCAGCCCTCCTTTCTGGGAGGGCAATGAGCAGTTCTTC	CASSPPFWEGNEQFF	NA	15	TRBD2	TRBV3-1/TRBV3-2	TRBJ2-1
TGCAGCGTGTCGGGGAACTACGAGCAGTACTTC	CSVSGNYEQYF	NA	11	NA	TRBV29-1	TRBJ2-7
TGTGCCAGCAGTTTATGGACCGGGACAGGGACTGGAAACACCATATATTTT	CASSLWTGTGTGNTIYF	once	17	TRBD1	TRBV28	TRBJ1-3
TGTGCCAGCAGTTACTATTCCAGGGGGTACATGAACACTGAAGCTTTCTTT	CASSYYSRGYMNTEAFF	NA	17	TRBD1	TRBV6-2/TRBV6-3	TRBJ1-1
TGTGCCAGCAGCACGGGGGGGATAAACAATGAAAAACTGTTTTTT	CASSTGGINNEKLFF	once	15	NA	TRBV7-8	TRBJ1-4
TGTGCCAGCAGTAACGACAGCCCGAGGATCTACGAGCAGTACTTC	CASSNDSPRIYEQYF	NA	15	NA	TRBV6-6	TRBJ2-7
TGTGCCAGCACCGGACTAGCGGGAGACGAGCAGTACTTC	CASTGLAGDEQYF	NA	13	TRBD2	TRBV5-5	TRBJ2-7
TGTGCCAGCAGCGGGACAGGGAACCCTGGAAACACCATATATTTT	CASSGTGNPGNTIYF	NA	15	TRBD1	TRBV7-6	TRBJ1-3
TGTGCCAGCACTTCCCAGGGACACGCCACCGGGGAGCTGTTTTTT	CASTSQGHATGELFF	NA	15	NA	TRBV7-2	TRBJ2-2
TGCGCCAGCTCGGGGACATCGACTTACGAGCAGTACTTC	CASSGTSTYEQYF	NA	13	NA	TRBV5-1	TRBJ2-7